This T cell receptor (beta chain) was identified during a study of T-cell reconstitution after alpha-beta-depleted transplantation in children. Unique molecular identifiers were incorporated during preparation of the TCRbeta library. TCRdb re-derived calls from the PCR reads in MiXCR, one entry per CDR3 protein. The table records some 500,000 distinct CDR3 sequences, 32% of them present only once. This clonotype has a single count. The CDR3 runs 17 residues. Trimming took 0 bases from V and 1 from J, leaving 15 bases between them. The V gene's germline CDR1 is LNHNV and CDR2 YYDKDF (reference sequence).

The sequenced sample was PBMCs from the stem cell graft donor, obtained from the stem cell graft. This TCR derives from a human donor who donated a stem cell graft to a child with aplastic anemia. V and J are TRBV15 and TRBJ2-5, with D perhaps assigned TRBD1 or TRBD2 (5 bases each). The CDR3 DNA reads TGTGCCACCAGCAGAGAGACCCTGGGACCGCTCCAAGAGACCCAGTACTTC. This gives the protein CATSRETLGPLQETQYF.